Reported below is one T cell receptor (beta chain). Its antigen specificity is not known. One base away there is no much larger clone; base qualities are not given. The data are from a study of blood T cell repertoires in COVID-19 (dated by TCRdb to about 2020). For context, the study as a whole: Collaborator samples came from the United States, Italy and Spain and covered acute and convalescent phases of COVID-19. Deeply sampled blood TCRbeta repertoires from subjects exposed to, actively infected with, or recovered from COVID-19 were included in the dataset. Nearly every sample came with metadata listing a de-identified subject ID, COVID-19 status, age in years and sex. The prospective study material was composed of cDNA or gDNA derived from T cells, B-cell-depleted T cells, or PBMCs. The repertoires were made available in a free public database intended to serve as a resource for research on the immune response to SARS-CoV-2. Samples were obtained from the ongoing ImmuneRACE study (first 160 participants) and from approximately 1,200 subjects provided by 6 global collaborators. HLA class I and class II types, where available, came from metadata supplied by the sample provider rather than from assay-based typing. Broad study findings and their caveats: The quantity of clinical and demographic metadata differed by source and by participant and was supplied without curation.

TCRbeta CDR3 regions were amplified from genomic DNA by means of the immunoSEQ Assay, a bias-controlled multiplex PCR. The study's processing was this. The number of nucleated cells in each sample was estimated from the amplification of reference gene primers within the assay. To quantify the absolute abundance of each unique TCRbeta CDR3 rearrangement, sequence reads were collapsed and filtered. For each sample, productive Simpson clonality was calculated as the square root of Simpson's diversity index over productive rearrangements. Held by TCRdb, this immuneACCESS table contains in-frame sequences only and omits some clones. Under half of the omission traces to an unresolved V gene where checked; the cause of the rest is unknown. That table gives V, J and clone size, and the DNA gave D and trimming. Recorded for this sample are about 180,000 clones; approximately 80% of them occurred a single time. Roughly 6.3% of the sample comes from the top ten.

The CDR3 runs 16 residues from the cysteine to the phenylalanine. Only the CDR3 DNA stays, 48 bases, in frame from base 1. V drops 6 bases and J drops 0 bases, leaving 15 bases in between. Taken from the germline V gene (reference sequence), the CDR1 and CDR2 loops are MNHNY and SVGAGI. The collaborating institutions used their own protocols to collect whole blood in K2EDTA tubes. For TCRbeta analysis, collaborators shipped samples in one of three forms: frozen whole blood, isolated PBMCs, or DNA extracted from either of those sample types. This TCR came from a human donor in a cohort sampled during active COVID-19. This chain joins TRBV6-6 to TRBJ1-5, with no confidently assigned D gene. Input material: peripheral blood. The nucleotide sequence is TGTGCCAGCAGGGAGAGAAGTATCGGTAGCAATCAGCCCCAGCATTTT. Its coded protein is CASRERSIGSNQPQHF.